This T cell receptor beta chain came from a study of CD8 T cells in Susac syndrome. Random hexamers were used to reverse transcribe about 0.45 to 1 ug of RNA. TCRdb redid the calling of the immunoSEQ multiplex PCR reads with MiXCR, one entry per CDR3 protein. The table has 100,000 to 150,000 distinct CDR3 sequences, roughly 94% seen once. Sequencing of TCR beta was performed on blood CD8+ and CD4+ T cells. The J segment lost 3 bases and the V segment lost 2 bases, leaving 5 bases of the junction unmatched. The CDR3 loop spans 15 amino acids. The germline V gene encodes CDR1 SGHTS and CDR2 YDEGEE. This rearrangement joins TRBV5-8 to TRBJ1-1; 9 bases align to TRBD1. Sequencing used CD4+ T cells from PBMCs. This clonotype was obtained from a human donor with multiple sclerosis. CDR3 protein: CASSFYRDRDTEAFF. CDR3 bases: TGTGCCAGCAGCTTCTACCGGGACAGGGACACTGAAGCTTTCTTT.